Listed below are T cell receptor beta chains from one sample, sequenced in a study of cytomegalovirus exposure and HLA in healthy donors. TCRdb's table, derived via immunoSEQ multiplex PCR, lists solely in-frame clones and lacks some. Altogether 90,000 to 130,000 clones are present, roughly 87% being singletons, with the ten largest covering under 2%. Sequenced: PBMCs. These receptors were collected from a young woman in good health and CMV-seronegative. CDR3s leave out the opening cysteine and the closing phenylalanine or tryptophan.

v_gene,CDR3aa
TRBV5-1,ASSLGLAGDTGELF
TRBV7-9,ASRGGGTKNIQY
TRBV9,ASSDRGEV
TRBV18,ASSPAGTEYNQPQH
TRBV18,ASSPESYSNQPQH
TRBV29-1,SASDRGKETQY
TRBV7-9,ASSLGGGPKSGELF
TRBV5-1,ASSLGPTSTDTQY
TRBV12-5,ASGRGQAHGYT
TRBV9,ASSPLRTGVDNEQF
TRBV7-3,ASIAEQF
TRBV7-9,ASSLSGRDEQY
TRBV5-4,ASTSWGQGNYGYT
TRBV18,ASSPPNTGQGSYEQY
TRBV18,ASSPYTGELF
TRBV28,ATSGGGLKSTDTQY
TRBV27,ASSFAGNEQF